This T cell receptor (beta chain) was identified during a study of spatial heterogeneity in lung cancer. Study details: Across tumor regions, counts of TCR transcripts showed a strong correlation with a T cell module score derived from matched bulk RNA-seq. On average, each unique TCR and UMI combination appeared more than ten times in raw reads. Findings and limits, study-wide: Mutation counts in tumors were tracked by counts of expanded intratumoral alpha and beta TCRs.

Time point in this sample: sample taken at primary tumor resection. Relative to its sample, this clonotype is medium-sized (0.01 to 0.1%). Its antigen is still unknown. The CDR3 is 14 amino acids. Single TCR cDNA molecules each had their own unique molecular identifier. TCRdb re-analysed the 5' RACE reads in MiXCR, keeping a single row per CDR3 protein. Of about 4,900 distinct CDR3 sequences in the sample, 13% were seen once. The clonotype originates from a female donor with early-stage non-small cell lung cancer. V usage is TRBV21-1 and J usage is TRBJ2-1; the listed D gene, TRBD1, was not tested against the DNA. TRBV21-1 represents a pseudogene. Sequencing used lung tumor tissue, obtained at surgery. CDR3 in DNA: TGTGCCACCCTGACGTGGGGGGCGGACAATGAGCAGTTCTTC. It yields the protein CATLTWGADNEQFF.